This is a list of T cell receptor beta chains from one sample in a study of cytomegalovirus exposure and HLA in healthy donors. TCRdb keeps only in-frame clones here, not all; method: immunoSEQ multiplex PCR. The data contain around 64,000 clones, 70% to 75% of them seen just once; the ten biggest clones take up roughly 7%. The sequencing input was PBMCs. The source of these receptors is a man aged 25-45 years in good health and CMV-seropositive. CDR3s include the opening cysteine and the closing phenylalanine or tryptophan. Each record gives: D gene, clone size, V gene, J gene, CDR3 protein, CDR3 DNA. D genes are given only for firm matches. Size is omitted from some rows. Given values are once, few, many or a class for expanded clones.

TRBD1	.	TRBV4-3	TRBJ1-5	CASSHGTGVSNQPQHF	TGCGCCAGCAGCCACGGGACAGGGGTTAGCAATCAGCCCCAGCATTTT
.	.	TRBV9	TRBJ1-2	CASSVRGGEYGYTF	TGTGCCAGCAGCGTAAGGGGGGGAGAATATGGCTACACCTTC
.	few	TRBV5-5	TRBJ1-4	CASSPTLEEKLFF	TGTGCCAGCAGTCCCACGCTAGAGGAAAAACTGTTTTTT
.	.	TRBV29-1	TRBJ2-7	CSAKVEWGVSYEQYF	TGCAGCGCTAAAGTGGAGTGGGGGGTCTCCTACGAGCAGTACTTC
TRBD1	.	TRBV7-6	TRBJ2-7	CASSLDRGAYEQYF	TGTGCCAGCAGCTTAGACAGGGGCGCCTACGAGCAGTACTTC
TRBD1	.	TRBV6-6	TRBJ1-6	CASTTQGRGSPLHF	TGTGCCAGCACCACACAGGGGCGCGGATCACCCCTCCACTTT
.	.	TRBV9	TRBJ1-2	CASSGSLSGVDGYTF	TGTGCCAGCAGCGGCAGTTTGTCGGGGGTCGATGGCTACACCTTC
.	few	TRBV4-3	TRBJ1-1	CASSQGPQGRLSAFF	TGCGCCAGCAGCCAAGGGCCACAGGGTCGTCTGTCGGCTTTCTTT
.	few	TRBV10-3	TRBJ1-5	CAISDREQPQHF	TGTGCCATCAGTGACAGGGAACAGCCCCAGCATTTT
TRBD1	once	TRBV4-1	TRBJ1-2	CASSHDRADYYGYTF	TGCGCCAGCAGCCATGACAGGGCAGACTACTATGGCTACACCTTC
.	.	TRBV28	TRBJ1-1	CASTKRGRARVTEAFF	TGTGCCAGCACCAAGCGGGGGCGGGCGCGTGTCACTGAAGCTTTCTTT
TRBD2	.	TRBV2	TRBJ2-5	CASSETSGGLQETQYF	TGTGCCAGCAGTGAGACTAGCGGGGGTCTCCAAGAGACCCAGTACTTC
TRBD2	.	TRBV19	TRBJ2-1	CASSIGEGLGEQFF	TGTGCCAGTAGTATAGGGGAGGGGTTAGGGGAGCAGTTCTTC
.	.	TRBV7-9	TRBJ1-3	CASDSSRNTIYF	TGTGCCAGCGACAGCAGCCGAAACACCATATATTTT
TRBD2	.	TRBV9	TRBJ2-3	CASSVGPAGGTDTQYF	TGTGCCAGCAGCGTAGGTCCAGCGGGGGGAACAGATACGCAGTATTTT
.	.	TRBV4-2	TRBJ1-2	CASSPRGTADGYTF	TGTGCCAGCAGCCCCCGCGGGACGGCGGATGGCTACACCTTC
TRBD1	.	TRBV7-3	TRBJ2-7	CASSLGTGMSYEQYF	TGTGCCAGCAGCTTAGGGACAGGAATGTCCTACGAGCAGTACTTC
TRBD1	once	TRBV28	TRBJ1-5	CASSLTAGRGIYQPQHF	TGTGCCAGCAGTTTAACAGCAGGCAGGGGGATCTATCAGCCCCAGCATTTT
TRBD1	few	TRBV28	TRBJ1-2	CASGQGAPAGYTF	TGTGCCAGCGGACAGGGGGCGCCTGCTGGCTACACCTTC
.	.	TRBV7-7	TRBJ2-2	CASSLAPSGELFF	TGTGCCAGCAGCTTAGCCCCGTCCGGGGAGCTGTTTTTT
TRBD1	.	TRBV18	TRBJ1-2	CASSPQQGVGYTF	TGTGCCAGCTCACCGCAACAGGGGGTTGGCTACACCTTC
.	.	TRBV6-5	TRBJ2-7	CASSGLPNSYEQYF	TGTGCCAGCTCGGGATTACCTAATTCCTACGAGCAGTACTTC
.	.	TRBV10-3	TRBJ2-7	CAIFSPLNYEQYF	TGTGCCATCTTCTCTCCACTTAACTACGAGCAGTACTTC
.	.	TRBV6-5	TRBJ1-1	CASSPTGYTEAFF	TGTGCCAGCAGCCCGACAGGTTATACTGAAGCTTTCTTT
TRBD2	.	TRBV6-4	TRBJ2-3	CASSDGGGGDTQYF	TGTGCCAGCAGTGACGGCGGGGGTGGAGATACGCAGTATTTT
TRBD1	few	TRBV7-2	TRBJ1-5	CASSLTGGSNQPQHF	TGTGCCAGCAGCTTAACAGGGGGTAGCAATCAGCCCCAGCATTTT
TRBD1	once	TRBV9	TRBJ2-7	CASSLGQGEQYF	TGTGCCAGCAGCCTCGGACAGGGCGAGCAGTACTTC
.	.	TRBV11-3	TRBJ2-2	CASSFTGKDGELFF	TGTGCCAGCAGCTTCACAGGGAAGGACGGGGAGCTGTTTTTT
.	.	TRBV30	TRBJ1-5	CAWGHGQPQHF	TGTGCCTGGGGGCATGGTCAGCCCCAGCATTTT
TRBD1	.	TRBV28	TRBJ1-5	CASSSRQGAIGGSNQPQHF	TGTGCCAGCAGTTCCCGACAGGGGGCGATTGGGGGTAGCAATCAGCCCCAGCATTTT
.	.	TRBV4-3	TRBJ1-1	CASSPDQNEAFF	TGCGCCAGCAGCCCAGATCAGAATGAAGCTTTCTTT
.	.	TRBV6-4	TRBJ1-2	CASKESGGYGYTF	TGTGCCAGCAAGGAGTCGGGAGGCTATGGCTACACCTTC
.	.	TRBV5-4	TRBJ1-4	CASSPTANEKLFF	TGTGCCAGCAGCCCGACAGCTAATGAAAAACTGTTTTTT
.	few	TRBV25-1	TRBJ1-4	CASRESGRATNEKLFF	TGTGCCAGCAGGGAATCCGGCAGGGCGACTAATGAAAAACTGTTTTTT
.	few	TRBV30	TRBJ1-1	CAWISTANTEAFF	TGTGCCTGGATCTCGACAGCGAACACTGAAGCTTTCTTT
TRBD1	.	TRBV6-5	TRBJ1-2	CASSYMGQGSYYGYTF	TGTGCCAGCAGTTATATGGGACAGGGATCCTACTATGGCTACACCTTC
TRBD1	.	TRBV19	TRBJ1-2	CASSETGTAVKLGGYTF	TGTGCCAGTAGTGAAACCGGGACAGCCGTCAAGTTAGGGGGCTACACCTTC
TRBD2	.	TRBV29-1	TRBJ2-7	CSVEYSGGYEQYF	TGCAGCGTTGAGTACAGCGGGGGCTACGAGCAGTACTTC
TRBD1	few	TRBV28	TRBJ1-5	CASSLRQGSNQPQHF	TGTGCCAGCAGTTTACGACAGGGGAGCAATCAGCCCCAGCATTTT
.	.	TRBV18	TRBJ1-3	CASSNGTPSGNTIYF	TGTGCCAGCTCAAACGGGACACCATCTGGAAACACCATATATTTT
.	.	TRBV14	TRBJ1-3	CASSQDQGTVQGNTIYF	TGTGCCAGCAGCCAGGACCAAGGGACTGTTCAAGGAAACACCATATATTTT
TRBD1	.	TRBV4-2	TRBJ1-2	CASSQTGSTGLGYTF	TGTGCCAGCAGCCAAACGGGGTCGACAGGGCTTGGCTACACCTTC
.	.	TRBV11-2	TRBJ1-5	CASSPSTGGEQPQHF	TGTGCCAGCAGCCCCAGCACGGGAGGCGAGCAGCCCCAGCATTTT
.	few	TRBV2	TRBJ1-4	CASSEGAIDEKLFF	TGTGCCAGCAGTGAGGGGGCAATTGATGAAAAACTGTTTTTT
.	once	TRBV28	TRBJ2-7	CASSFPLGKAGYEQYF	TGTGCCAGCAGTTTCCCCCTCGGGAAGGCTGGGTACGAGCAGTACTTC
.	.	TRBV30	TRBJ1-6	CAWSIAGGFYNSPLHF	TGTGCCTGGAGTATCGCAGGAGGGTTCTATAATTCACCCCTCCACTTT
TRBD1	.	TRBV19	TRBJ1-1	CASSSGTATEAFF	TGTGCCAGTAGTTCCGGGACAGCCACTGAAGCTTTCTTT
.	once	TRBV11-2	TRBJ1-2	CASSFIEAYGYTF	TGTGCCAGCAGCTTTATTGAGGCCTATGGCTACACCTTC
.	.	TRBV5-4	TRBJ1-2	CASSLERSYGYTF	TGTGCCAGCAGCTTGGAACGGTCCTATGGCTACACCTTC
TRBD2	.	TRBV5-1	TRBJ2-7	CASSPNSGAGGQYEQYF	TGCGCCAGCAGCCCCAACTCCGGAGCGGGGGGGCAGTACGAGCAGTACTTC
TRBD1	.	TRBV27	TRBJ1-1	CATSKVTGVAEAFF	TGTGCCACCTCCAAAGTTACAGGGGTGGCTGAAGCTTTCTTT
TRBD2	.	TRBV9	TRBJ2-1	CASSPLGSGGASTTEQFF	TGTGCCAGCAGCCCCCTAGGGAGCGGGGGGGCCTCTACAACTGAGCAGTTCTTC
TRBD1	.	TRBV29-1	TRBJ1-2	CSVLPPGTGYGYTF	TGCAGCGTGCTACCCCCAGGGACAGGGTATGGCTACACCTTC
.	.	TRBV2	TRBJ2-2	CASSVASGELFF	TGTGCCAGCAGTGTAGCTAGCGGGGAGCTGTTTTTT
.	.	TRBV9	TRBJ1-5	CASSVEGGWGPQHF	TGTGCCAGCAGCGTAGAAGGAGGATGGGGGCCCCAGCATTTT